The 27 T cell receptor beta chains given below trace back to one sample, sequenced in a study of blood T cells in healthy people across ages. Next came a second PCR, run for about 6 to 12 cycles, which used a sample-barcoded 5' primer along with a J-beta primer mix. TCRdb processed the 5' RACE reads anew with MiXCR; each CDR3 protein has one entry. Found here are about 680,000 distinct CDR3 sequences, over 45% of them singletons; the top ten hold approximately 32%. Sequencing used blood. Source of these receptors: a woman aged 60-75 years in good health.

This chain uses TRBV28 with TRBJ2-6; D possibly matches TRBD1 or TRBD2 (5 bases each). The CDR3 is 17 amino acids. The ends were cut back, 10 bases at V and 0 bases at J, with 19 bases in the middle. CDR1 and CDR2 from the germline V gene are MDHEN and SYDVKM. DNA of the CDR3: TGTGCCACAGGGTTCCGAGGACTGCTCTCTGGGGCCAACGTCCTGACTTTC. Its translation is CATGFRGLLSGANVLTF.

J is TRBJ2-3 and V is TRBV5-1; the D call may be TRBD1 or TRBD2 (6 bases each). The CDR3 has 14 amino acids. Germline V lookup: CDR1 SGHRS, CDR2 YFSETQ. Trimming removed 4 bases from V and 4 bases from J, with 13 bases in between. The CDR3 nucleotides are TGCGCCAGCAGCGTTCACAGGGAGGCAGATACGCAGTATTTT. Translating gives CASSVHREADTQYF.

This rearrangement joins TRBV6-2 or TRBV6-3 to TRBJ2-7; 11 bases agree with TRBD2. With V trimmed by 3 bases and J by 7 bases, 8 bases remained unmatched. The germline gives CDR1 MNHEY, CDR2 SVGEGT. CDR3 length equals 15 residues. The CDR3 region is CASSYLAGGYNEQYF. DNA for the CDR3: TGTGCCAGCAGTTATCTAGCGGGAGGCTACAATGAGCAGTACTTC.

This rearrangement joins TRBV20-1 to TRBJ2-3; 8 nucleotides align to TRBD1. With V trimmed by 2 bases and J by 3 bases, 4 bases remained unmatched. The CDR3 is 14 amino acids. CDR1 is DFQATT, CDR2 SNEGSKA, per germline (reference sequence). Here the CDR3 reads CSARLQGATDTQYF. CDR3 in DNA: TGCAGTGCTAGACTTCAGGGGGCGACAGATACGCAGTATTTT.

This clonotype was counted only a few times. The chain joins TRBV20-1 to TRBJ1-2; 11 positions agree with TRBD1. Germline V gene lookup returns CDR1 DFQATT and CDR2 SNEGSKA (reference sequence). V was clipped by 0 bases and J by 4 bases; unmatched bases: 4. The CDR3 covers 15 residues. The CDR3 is CSAREGQGALYGYTF. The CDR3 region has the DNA TGCAGTGCTAGAGAAGGACAGGGGGCTCTCTATGGCTACACCTTC.

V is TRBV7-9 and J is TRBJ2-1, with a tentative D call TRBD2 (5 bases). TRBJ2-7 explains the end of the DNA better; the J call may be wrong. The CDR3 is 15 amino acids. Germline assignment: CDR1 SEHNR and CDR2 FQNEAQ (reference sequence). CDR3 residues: CASSSDLSSYNEQYF. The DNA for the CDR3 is TGTGCCAGCAGCTCGGACTTGAGCTCCTACAATGAGCAGTACTTC.

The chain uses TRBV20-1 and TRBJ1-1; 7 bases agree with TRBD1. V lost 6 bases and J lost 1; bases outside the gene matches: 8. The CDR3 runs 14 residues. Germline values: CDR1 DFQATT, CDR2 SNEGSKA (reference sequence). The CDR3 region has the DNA TGCAGTGCAGTGCGAGGGGGCCCGAACACTGAAGCTTTCTTT. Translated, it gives CSAVRGGPNTEAFF.

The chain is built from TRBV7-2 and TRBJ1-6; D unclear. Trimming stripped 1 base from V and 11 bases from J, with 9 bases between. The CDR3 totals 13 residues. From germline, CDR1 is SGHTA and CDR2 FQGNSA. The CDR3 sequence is CASSLDDYPPLHF. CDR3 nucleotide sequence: TGTGCCAGCAGCTTAGACGACTACCCACCCCTCCACTTT. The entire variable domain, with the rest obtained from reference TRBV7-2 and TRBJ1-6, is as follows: GAGVSQSPSNKVTEKGKDVELRCDPISGHTALYWYRQSLGQGLEFLIYFQGNSAPDKSGLPSDRFSAERTGGSVSTLTIQRTQQEDSAVYLCASSLDDYPPLHFGNGTRLTVT.

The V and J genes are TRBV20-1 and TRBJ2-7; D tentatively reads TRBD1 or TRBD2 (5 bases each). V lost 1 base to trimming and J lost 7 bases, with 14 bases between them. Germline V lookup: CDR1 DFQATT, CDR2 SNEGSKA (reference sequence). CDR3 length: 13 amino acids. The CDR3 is CSARGLVWGEQYF. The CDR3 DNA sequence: TGCAGTGCTAGAGGTTTAGTGTGGGGGGAGCAGTACTTC.

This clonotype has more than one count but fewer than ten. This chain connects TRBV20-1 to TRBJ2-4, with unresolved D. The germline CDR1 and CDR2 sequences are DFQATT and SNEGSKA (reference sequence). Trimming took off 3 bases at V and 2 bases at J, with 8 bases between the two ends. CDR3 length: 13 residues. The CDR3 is CSASLQPKNIQYF. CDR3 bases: TGCAGTGCTAGTCTGCAGCCCAAAAACATTCAGTACTTC.

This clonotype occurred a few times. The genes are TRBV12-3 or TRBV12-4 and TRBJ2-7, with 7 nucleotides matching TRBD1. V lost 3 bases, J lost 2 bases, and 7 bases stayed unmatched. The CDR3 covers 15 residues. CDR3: CASSFPPGGTYEQYF. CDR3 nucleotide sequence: TGTGCCAGCAGTTTCCCCCCAGGGGGTACCTACGAGCAGTACTTC.

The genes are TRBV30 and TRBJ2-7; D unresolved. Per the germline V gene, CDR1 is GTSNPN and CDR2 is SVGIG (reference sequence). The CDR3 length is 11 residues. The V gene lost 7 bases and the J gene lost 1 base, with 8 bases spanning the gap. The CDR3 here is CAFAPSYEQYF. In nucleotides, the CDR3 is TGTGCCTTCGCCCCATCCTACGAGCAGTACTTC.

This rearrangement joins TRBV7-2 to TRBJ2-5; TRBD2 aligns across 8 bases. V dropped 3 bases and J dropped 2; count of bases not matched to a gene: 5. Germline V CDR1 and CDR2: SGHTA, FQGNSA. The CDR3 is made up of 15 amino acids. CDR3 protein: CASSFLAGYQETQYF. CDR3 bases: TGTGCCAGCAGCTTTTTAGCGGGGTATCAAGAGACCCAGTACTTC. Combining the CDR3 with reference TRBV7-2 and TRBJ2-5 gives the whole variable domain GAGVSQSPSNKVTEKGKDVELRCDPISGHTALYWYRQSLGQGLEFLIYFQGNSAPDKSGLPSDRFSAERTGGSVSTLTIQRTQQEDSAVYLCASSFLAGYQETQYFGPGTRLLVL.

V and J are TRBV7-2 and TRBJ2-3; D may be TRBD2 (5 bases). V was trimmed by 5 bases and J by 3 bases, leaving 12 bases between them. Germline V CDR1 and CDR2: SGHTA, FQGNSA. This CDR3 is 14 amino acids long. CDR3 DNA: TGTGCCAGCAGCGTGGAAGCGGAAACAGATACGCAGTATTTT. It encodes CASSVEAETDTQYF.

The CDR3 protein is CAISEGYQGGRAEAFF. CDR3 coding DNA: TGTGCCATCAGTGAGGGGTATCAGGGAGGGAGGGCTGAAGCTTTCTTT. The chain links TRBV10-3 to TRBJ1-1; D is perhaps TRBD1 (5 bases). Germline CDR1 reads ENHRY; CDR2 reads SYGVKD. With 2 bases removed from V and 6 bases from J, the gap between germline ends came to 19 bases. The CDR3 consists of 16 residues.

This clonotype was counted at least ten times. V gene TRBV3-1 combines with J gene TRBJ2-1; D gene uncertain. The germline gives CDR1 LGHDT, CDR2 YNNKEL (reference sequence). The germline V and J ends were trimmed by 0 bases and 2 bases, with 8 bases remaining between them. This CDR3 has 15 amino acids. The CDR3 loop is CASSQEGLAYNEQFF. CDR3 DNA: TGTGCCAGCAGCCAAGAAGGCCTAGCCTACAATGAGCAGTTCTTC.

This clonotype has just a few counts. Written as DNA, the CDR3 is TGTGCCAGCAGTATAGGGTCTGGGGCCAACGTCCTGACTTTC. Amino acid sequence: CASSIGSGANVLTF. This sequence joins TRBV27 and TRBJ2-6; D gene uncertain. V was cut by 5 bases and J by 1 base, with 6 bases left in between. The CDR3 covers 14 residues. Germline CDR1 MNHEY, CDR2 SMNVEV (reference sequence). Filled out from reference TRBV27 and TRBJ2-6, the complete variable domain reads EAQVTQNPRYLITVTGKKLTVTCSQNMNHEYMSWYRQDPGLGLRQIYYSMNVEVTDKGDVPEGYKVSRKEKRNFPLILESPSPNQTSLYFCASSIGSGANVLTFGAGSRLTVL.

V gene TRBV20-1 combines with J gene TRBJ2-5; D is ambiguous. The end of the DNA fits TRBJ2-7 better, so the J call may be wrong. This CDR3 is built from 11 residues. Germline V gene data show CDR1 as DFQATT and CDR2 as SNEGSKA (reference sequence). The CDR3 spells CSAWTRLEQYF. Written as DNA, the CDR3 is TGCAGTGCTTGGACCCGACTCGAGCAGTACTTC.

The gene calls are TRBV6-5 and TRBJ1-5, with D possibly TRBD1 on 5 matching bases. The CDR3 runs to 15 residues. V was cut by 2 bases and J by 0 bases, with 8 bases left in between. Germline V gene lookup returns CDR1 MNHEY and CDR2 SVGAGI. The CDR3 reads CASSYGAASNQPQHF. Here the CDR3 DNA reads TGTGCCAGCAGTTACGGGGCGGCTAGCAATCAGCCCCAGCATTTT.

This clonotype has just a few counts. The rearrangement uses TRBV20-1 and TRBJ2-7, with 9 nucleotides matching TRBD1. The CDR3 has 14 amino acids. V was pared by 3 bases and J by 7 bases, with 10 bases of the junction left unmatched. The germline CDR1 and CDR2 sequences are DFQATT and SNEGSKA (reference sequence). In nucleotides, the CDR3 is TGCAGTGCTAGTTTACAGGGGGCTGCTGGGGAGCAGTACTTC. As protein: CSASLQGAAGEQYF.

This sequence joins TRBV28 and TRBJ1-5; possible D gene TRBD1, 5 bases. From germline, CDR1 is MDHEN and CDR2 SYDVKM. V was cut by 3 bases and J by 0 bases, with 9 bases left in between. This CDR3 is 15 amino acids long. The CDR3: CASSFRGHSNQPQHF. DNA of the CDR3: TGTGCCAGCAGTTTTCGTGGACATAGCAATCAGCCCCAGCATTTT. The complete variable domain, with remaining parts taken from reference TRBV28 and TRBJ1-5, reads DVKVTQSSRYLVKRTGEKVFLECVQDMDHENMFWYRQDPGLGLRLIYFSYDVKMKEKGDIPEGYSVSREKKERFSLILESASTNQTSMYLCASSFRGHSNQPQHFGDGTRLSIL.

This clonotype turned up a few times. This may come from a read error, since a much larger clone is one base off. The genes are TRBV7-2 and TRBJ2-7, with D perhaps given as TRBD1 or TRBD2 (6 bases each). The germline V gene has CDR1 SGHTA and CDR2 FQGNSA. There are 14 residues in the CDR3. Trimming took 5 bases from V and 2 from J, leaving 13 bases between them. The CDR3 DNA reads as TGTGCCAGCAGCGTAGGAGGGACAACCTACGAGCAGTACTTC. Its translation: CASSVGGTTYEQYF.

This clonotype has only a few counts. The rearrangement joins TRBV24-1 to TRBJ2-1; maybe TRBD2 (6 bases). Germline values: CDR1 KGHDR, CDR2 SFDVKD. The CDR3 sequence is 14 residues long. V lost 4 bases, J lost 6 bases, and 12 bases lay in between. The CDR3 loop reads CATSELAVPNEQFF. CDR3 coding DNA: TGTGCCACCAGTGAATTAGCGGTACCCAATGAGCAGTTCTTC.

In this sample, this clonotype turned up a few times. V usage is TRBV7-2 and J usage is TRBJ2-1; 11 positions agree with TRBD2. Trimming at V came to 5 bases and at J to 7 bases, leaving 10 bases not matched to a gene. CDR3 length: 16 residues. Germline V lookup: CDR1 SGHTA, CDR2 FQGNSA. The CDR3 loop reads CASSVAGTSGQNEQFF. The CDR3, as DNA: TGTGCCAGCAGCGTCGCCGGGACTAGCGGTCAGAATGAGCAGTTCTTC.

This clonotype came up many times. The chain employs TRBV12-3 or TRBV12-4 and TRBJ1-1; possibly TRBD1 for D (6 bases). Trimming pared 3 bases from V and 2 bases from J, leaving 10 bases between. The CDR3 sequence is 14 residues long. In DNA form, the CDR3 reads TGTGCCAGCAGTTTGGACAGCCAAAACACTGAAGCTTTCTTT. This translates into CASSLDSQNTEAFF.

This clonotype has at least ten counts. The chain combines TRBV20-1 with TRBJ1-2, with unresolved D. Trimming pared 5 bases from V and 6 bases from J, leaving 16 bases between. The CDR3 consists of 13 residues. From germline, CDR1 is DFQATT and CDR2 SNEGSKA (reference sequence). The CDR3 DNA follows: TGCAGTGCTCTGAAACGGGGAGCTGATGGCTACACCTTC. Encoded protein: CSALKRGADGYTF.

CDR3 in DNA: TGTGCCAGCAGTTTTAGGGCATACACTGAAGCTTTCTTT. It yields the protein CASSFRAYTEAFF. The rearrangement links TRBV28 to TRBJ1-1, with D unclear. The V gene's germline CDR1 is MDHEN and CDR2 SYDVKM. The V gene lost 3 bases and the J gene lost 3 bases, with 8 bases spanning the gap. The CDR3 length is 13 residues.